This T cell receptor beta chain is drawn from a study of CD4 T cell repertoires in COVID-19. Whole-study results and caveats: Between about 7 and 27% of SARS-CoV-2 clonotypes also appeared in SARS-CoV and/or HKU1 spike cultures.

Produced via immunoSEQ multiplex PCR; TCRdb's table is partial and in-frame only. The sample contains approximately 22,000 clones, around 86% of which appear only once. Notes on this clone: The antigen remains unidentified.

Germline V gene lookup returns CDR1 SQVTM and CDR2 ANQGSEA. This CDR3 spans 15 amino acids. The V and J ends lost 3 bases and 6 bases, in that order; junction bases with no gene match: 9. The memory T cells were sequenced right after ex vivo isolation, without culture. The specimen comprised central memory CD4+ T cells from blood, sampled before the COVID-19 pandemic. The sequence was obtained from a human donor who had COVID-19. The chain carries TRBV29-1 and TRBJ2-7; 12 bases line up with TRBD1. CDR3 nucleotide sequence: TGCAGCGTTGATCCGGGACAGGGGGCCTTCTCCGAGCAGTACTTC. It specifies CSVDPGQGAFSEQYF.